This T cell receptor (beta chain) was recovered during a study of CD8+CD57+ T cells in acquired aplastic anemia. In the study overall: Quantities of DNA derived from sorted CD4+ and CD8+ cells averaged around 3.2 ug.

It was genomic DNA that served as the template for profiling TCR beta VDJ and CDR3. TCRdb called the reads again in MiXCR, with one record for every CDR3 protein. There are roughly 300,000 distinct CDR3 sequences in the sample; 55% to 65% occur only once, and 7.5% to 9% lies in the top ten. Germline V gene sequence: CDR1 MNHEY, CDR2 SVGEGT. V was pared by 10 bases and J by 6 bases, with 10 bases between. The CDR3 runs 12 residues. Study-level results: Both patients and controls carried the same twenty-nine CD8+ CDR3 sequences. Between patients and controls, CD8+ Simpson's diversity did not vary significantly.

As regards this clonotype: Its specificity is unknown.

The rearrangement links TRBV6-2 or TRBV6-3 to TRBJ1-6; possibly TRBD1 for D (5 bases). The clonotype comes from a human donor with severe aplastic anemia or a healthy control (not recorded which). Source material: sorted CD4+, CD8+, or CD8+CD57+ T cells (not recorded which) from PBMCs. The CDR3, as DNA: TGTGCCACGGCAGGGCGTAATTCACCCCTCCACTTT. It codes for CATAGRNSPLHF.